This T cell receptor beta chain was identified during a study of OX40 agonist ivuxolimab in advanced cancers. Whole-study results and caveats: Clones of CD4+ and CD8+ blood T cells grew by week 6 at doses of 0.1 to 3.0 mg/kg.

A single count supports this clone. Its antigen is still unknown. With 4 bases removed from V and 4 bases from J, the gap between germline ends came to 13 bases. The CDR3 has 14 amino acids. Per the germline V gene, CDR1 is MNHEY and CDR2 is SMNVEV (reference sequence). This table comes from immunoSEQ multiplex PCR, and its TCRdb copy is limited to in-frame clones, with some not included. The data show about 81,000 clones, about 86% seen once. The sample here was CD4+ or CD8+ T cells sorted from blood, taken in a trial of the OX40 agonist ivuxolimab. This receptor was obtained from an adult with an advanced solid tumor such as melanoma, head and neck, liver or kidney cancer. V is TRBV27 and J is TRBJ1-2, with TRBD1 as a possible D gene (5 bases). CDR3 protein: CASSSGGGSYGYTF. In DNA form, the CDR3 reads TGTGCCAGCAGTTCGGGGGGTGGCTCCTATGGCTACACCTTC.